This T cell receptor (beta chain) is from a study of T cells in Graves' hyperthyroidism and ophthalmopathy. Study-wide results and limits: A model using 13 V-J features told ophthalmopathy apart from stable hyperthyroidism.

Hyperthyroidism, newly diagnosed and lasting under 2 months, affected patients aged 18 to 65. Amplification targeted TCR beta CDR3 regions from RNA transcripts. When the TCR CDR3 underwent first-round RT-PCR, the HTBI primer set was used. One entry per CDR3 protein, called by TCRdb with MiXCR from the multiplex PCR reads. This table holds around 300,000 distinct CDR3 sequences, roughly 13% found once. At least ten counts were recorded for this clonotype. Its antigen remains unidentified. With 4 bases removed from V and 2 bases from J, the gap between germline ends came to 12 bases. The CDR3 totals 15 residues.

Material for sequencing was blood. The chain has TRBV12-3 or TRBV12-4 and TRBJ1-3; D not resolved. The TCR was taken from a woman younger than 45 with Graves' hyperthyroidism. DNA for the CDR3: TGTGCCAGCAGTTATCGGACCGCGACTGGAAACACCATATATTTT. Protein sequence: CASSYRTATGNTIYF.